The 4 T cell receptor beta chains below come from one sample, sequenced in a study of blood T cell repertoires in COVID-19. TCRdb's copy holds only in-frame clones and misses some; the assay was immunoSEQ multiplex PCR. This table holds just under 300,000 clones, around 84% found once. Sequences were obtained from peripheral blood. The receptors here all came from a man aged 70 or older with acute or convalescent COVID-19.

The chain has TRBV29-1 and TRBJ2-2, with 10 bases lining up with TRBD2. The J segment lost 0 bases and the V segment lost 5 bases, leaving 12 bases of the junction unmatched. The CDR3 runs to 18 residues. CDR1 SQVTM and CDR2 ANQGSEA come from the germline V gene. CDR3 sequence reads: CSVRLAGILVANTGELFF. DNA for the CDR3: TGCAGCGTTAGACTAGCGGGTATACTGGTCGCGAACACCGGGGAGCTGTTTTTT.

This clone was picked up one time. The chain recombines TRBV11-2 with TRBJ2-7; D ambiguous. CDR3 length equals 14 residues. Trimming stripped 3 bases from V and 0 bases from J, with 9 bases between. Germline CDR1 and CDR2: SGHAT and FQNNGV. The CDR3 coding sequence is TGTGCCAGCAGCTTGTTAACAGCCTCCTACGAGCAGTACTTC. Amino acids: CASSLLTASYEQYF. The whole variable domain, remainder taken from reference TRBV11-2 and TRBJ2-7, is EAGVAQSPRYKIIEKRQSVAFWCNPISGHATLYWYQQILGQGPKLLIQFQNNGVVDDSQLPKDRFSAERLKGVDSTLKIQPAKLEDSAVYLCASSLLTASYEQYFGPGTRLTVT.

The chain uses TRBV24-1 and TRBJ1-2, with D unresolved. The CDR3 spans 13 residues. The germline V gene has CDR1 KGHDR and CDR2 SFDVKD. Trimming cost V 4 bases and J 0 bases, with 5 bases left between them. CDR3 protein: CATSDDTNYGYTF. The CDR3 nucleotides read TGTGCCACCAGTGACGACACTAACTATGGCTACACCTTC.

V usage is TRBV4-3 and J usage is TRBJ1-6, with a tentative D call TRBD1 (5 bases). This CDR3 spans 15 amino acids. V dropped 4 bases and J dropped 9 bases, with 16 bases sitting between them. Germline CDR1 and CDR2: LGHNA and YSLEER. The CDR3 region has the DNA TGCGCCAGCAGCCCTAAAGATAGGGGAGGTTCACCCCTCCACTTT. It specifies CASSPKDRGGSPLHF.